Listed below are T cell receptor beta chains from one sample, sequenced in a study of blood T cell repertoires in COVID-19. Only in-frame clones appear in the TCRdb table, and some are missing; sequencing was by immunoSEQ multiplex PCR. The sample holds 150,000 to 200,000 clones; 80% to 90% are singletons and the top ten take about 9.7%. Source material: peripheral blood. Every receptor here comes from a man aged 50 to 59 with active or convalescent COVID-19. Each CDR3 is given with its conserved first and last residue. Each record gives: clone size, J gene, V gene, D gene, CDR3 DNA, CDR3 protein. D genes are given only for firm matches. Clone size, where shown, is once, few, many, or a class for clones that have expanded.

abundance: .; j_gene: TRBJ2-3; v_gene: TRBV19; d_gene: TRBD2; CDR3nt: TGTGCCAGTAGTATTCTAGCGGGGGGTGGAGATACGCAGTATTTT; CDR3aa: CASSILAGGGDTQYF
abundance: .; j_gene: TRBJ2-7; v_gene: TRBV10-1; d_gene: .; CDR3nt: TGCGCCAGATACAATGACAAATCCGCCTACGAGCAGTACTTC; CDR3aa: CARYNDKSAYEQYF
abundance: .; j_gene: TRBJ1-2; v_gene: TRBV7-9; d_gene: .; CDR3nt: TGTGCCAGCAGCTTAACGCCACGGGGTGGCTACACCTTC; CDR3aa: CASSLTPRGGYTF
abundance: .; j_gene: TRBJ2-7; v_gene: TRBV20-1; d_gene: .; CDR3nt: TGCAGTGCTAGTGACCCGGGGAGAAACACCTACGAGCAGTACTTC; CDR3aa: CSASDPGRNTYEQYF
abundance: .; j_gene: TRBJ1-2; v_gene: TRBV7-2; d_gene: TRBD1; CDR3nt: TGTGCCAGCAGGACAGGGTACGGTACGGACTACACCTTC; CDR3aa: CASRTGYGTDYTF
abundance: .; j_gene: TRBJ2-3; v_gene: TRBV2; d_gene: TRBD1; CDR3nt: TGTGCCAGCTCGGGACAGATCTCAGATACGCAGTATTTT; CDR3aa: CASSGQISDTQYF
abundance: .; j_gene: TRBJ2-7; v_gene: TRBV7-3; d_gene: TRBD1; CDR3nt: TGTGCCAGCAGCCCGGACAGGGACATGCCCTACGAGCAGTACTTC; CDR3aa: CASSPDRDMPYEQYF
abundance: .; j_gene: TRBJ2-1; v_gene: TRBV7-2; d_gene: TRBD1; CDR3nt: TGTGCCAGCAGCTCCGGGACAGGGGCCTACAATGAGCAGTTCTTC; CDR3aa: CASSSGTGAYNEQFF
abundance: .; j_gene: TRBJ1-1; v_gene: TRBV10-3; d_gene: .; CDR3nt: TGTGCCTCCCGAGCCGGACGGGATAACACTGAAGCTTTCTTT; CDR3aa: CASRAGRDNTEAFF
abundance: .; j_gene: TRBJ1-1; v_gene: TRBV6-6; d_gene: TRBD1; CDR3nt: TGTGCCAGCAGGCATCCGACAGGGGGTAACACTGAAGCTTTCTTT; CDR3aa: CASRHPTGGNTEAFF
abundance: .; j_gene: TRBJ1-5; v_gene: TRBV4-1; d_gene: TRBD1; CDR3nt: TGCGCCAGCAGCAAGGACAGGGCAAATCAGCCCCAGCATTTT; CDR3aa: CASSKDRANQPQHF
abundance: .; j_gene: TRBJ2-7; v_gene: TRBV6-7; d_gene: TRBD2; CDR3nt: TGTGCCCCCATGTCCGCGGGAGGGGACTACGAGCAGTACTTC; CDR3aa: CAPMSAGGDYEQYF
abundance: .; j_gene: TRBJ1-5; v_gene: TRBV30; d_gene: .; CDR3nt: TGTGCCTGGAGTCCCGGGGGGAGCAATCAGCCCCAGCATTTT; CDR3aa: CAWSPGGSNQPQHF
abundance: .; j_gene: TRBJ2-5; v_gene: TRBV5-1; d_gene: TRBD2; CDR3nt: TGCGCCAGCAGCCCGGGACTAGCGGGGGGACAAGAGACCCAGTACTTC; CDR3aa: CASSPGLAGGQETQYF
abundance: few; j_gene: TRBJ2-2; v_gene: TRBV14; d_gene: TRBD2; CDR3nt: TGTGCCAGCAGCCCCTTAGCGGGGACGGGCGGGGAGCTGTTTTTT; CDR3aa: CASSPLAGTGGELFF
abundance: .; j_gene: TRBJ1-5; v_gene: TRBV23-1; d_gene: .; CDR3nt: TGCGCCAGCAGTCCCCCCCTGCTTGGGCGACCTTATAGCAATCAGCCCCAGCATTTT; CDR3aa: CASSPPLLGRPYSNQPQHF
abundance: .; j_gene: TRBJ2-4; v_gene: TRBV30; d_gene: TRBD2; CDR3nt: TGTGCCTGGAGTGTACTAGGTAGCGGGGACTCAAACATTCAGTACTTC; CDR3aa: CAWSVLGSGDSNIQYF
abundance: .; j_gene: TRBJ2-6; v_gene: TRBV18; d_gene: .; CDR3nt: TGTGCCAGCTCACAGGGGTTCTCTGGGGCCAACGTCCTGACTTTC; CDR3aa: CASSQGFSGANVLTF
abundance: .; j_gene: TRBJ2-2; v_gene: TRBV9; d_gene: TRBD1; CDR3nt: TGTGCCAGCAGCGAGAGGGTGGGGACAGGGAACACCGGGGAGCTGTTTTTT; CDR3aa: CASSERVGTGNTGELFF
abundance: few; j_gene: TRBJ1-1; v_gene: TRBV12-3/TRBV12-4; d_gene: .; CDR3nt: TGTGCCAGCACCTCTCAGGGAAGTGGGGAAGCTTTCTTT; CDR3aa: CASTSQGSGEAFF
abundance: .; j_gene: TRBJ1-2; v_gene: TRBV20-1; d_gene: .; CDR3nt: TGCAGTGCTAGTCCAGAGCGGGGGCTCGGCTACACCTTC; CDR3aa: CSASPERGLGYTF
abundance: .; j_gene: TRBJ2-3; v_gene: TRBV5-1; d_gene: .; CDR3nt: TGCGCCAGCAGCTTGGCGCCCGGGTCGGATACGCAGTATTTT; CDR3aa: CASSLAPGSDTQYF
abundance: .; j_gene: TRBJ2-3; v_gene: TRBV30; d_gene: TRBD2; CDR3nt: TGTGCCTGGAGTAGGGAGGGGCTAGCGAAGGATACGCAGTATTTT; CDR3aa: CAWSREGLAKDTQYF
abundance: .; j_gene: TRBJ1-2; v_gene: TRBV28; d_gene: .; CDR3nt: TGTGCCAGCAGTCCGGGACACCTCTATGGCTACACCTTC; CDR3aa: CASSPGHLYGYTF
abundance: .; j_gene: TRBJ1-2; v_gene: TRBV30; d_gene: .; CDR3nt: TGTGCCTGGAGTGTACTTTTGAAACGCTATGGCTACACCTTC; CDR3aa: CAWSVLLKRYGYTF
abundance: once; j_gene: TRBJ2-7; v_gene: TRBV5-1; d_gene: TRBD2; CDR3nt: TGCGCCAGCAGCCCGGGAGGGGTTTCTGCCTACGAGCAGTACTTC; CDR3aa: CASSPGGVSAYEQYF
abundance: .; j_gene: TRBJ1-6; v_gene: TRBV9; d_gene: .; CDR3nt: TGTGCCAGCAGCGCCGGACAAGTTAATTCACCCCTCCACTTT; CDR3aa: CASSAGQVNSPLHF
abundance: few; j_gene: TRBJ2-3; v_gene: TRBV11-2; d_gene: TRBD1; CDR3nt: TGTGCCAGCAGCTCCCATGGACAGGGGAGGTACACAGATACGCAGTATTTT; CDR3aa: CASSSHGQGRYTDTQYF
abundance: once; j_gene: TRBJ2-1; v_gene: TRBV6-1; d_gene: .; CDR3nt: TGTGCCAGCAGTGATGTCGGTATGTTCCAGTTCTTC; CDR3aa: CASSDVGMFQFF
abundance: .; j_gene: TRBJ1-1; v_gene: TRBV6-6; d_gene: .; CDR3nt: TGTGCCAGCAGCCCCCCAGGGGATATGAACACTGAAGCTTTCTTT; CDR3aa: CASSPPGDMNTEAFF
abundance: .; j_gene: TRBJ1-2; v_gene: TRBV6-5; d_gene: .; CDR3nt: TGTGCCAGCCCTCTAGGCGACGGCTACACCTTC; CDR3aa: CASPLGDGYTF
abundance: .; j_gene: TRBJ1-1; v_gene: TRBV6-6; d_gene: .; CDR3nt: TGTGCCAGCAGGGGCCAGAACACTGAAGCTTTCTTT; CDR3aa: CASRGQNTEAFF
abundance: few; j_gene: TRBJ1-2; v_gene: TRBV10-3; d_gene: TRBD1; CDR3nt: TGTGCCATCAGTGAGGGTACAGGGGTGGGCTACACCTTC; CDR3aa: CAISEGTGVGYTF
abundance: .; j_gene: TRBJ1-3; v_gene: TRBV4-2; d_gene: TRBD1; CDR3nt: TGTGCCAGCAGCCAAGCTTCCGGGACAGGGGGCTCCTCGTTAGGAAACACCATATATTTT; CDR3aa: CASSQASGTGGSSLGNTIYF
abundance: .; j_gene: TRBJ2-3; v_gene: TRBV6-5; d_gene: TRBD1; CDR3nt: TGTGCCAGCAGTTACAGGGACAGGGGGGATACGCAGTATTTT; CDR3aa: CASSYRDRGDTQYF
abundance: .; j_gene: TRBJ1-6; v_gene: TRBV27; d_gene: .; CDR3nt: TGTGCCAGCACCCGGCAGGCCAATTCACCCCTCCACTTT; CDR3aa: CASTRQANSPLHF
abundance: .; j_gene: TRBJ2-2; v_gene: TRBV4-3; d_gene: TRBD2; CDR3nt: TGCGCCAGCAGCCAAGGGGAGGGAACCGGGGAGCTGTTTTTT; CDR3aa: CASSQGEGTGELFF
abundance: .; j_gene: TRBJ1-1; v_gene: TRBV18; d_gene: .; CDR3nt: TGTGCCAGCTCACCAGGCCGGGGGAACACTGAAGCTTTCTTT; CDR3aa: CASSPGRGNTEAFF
abundance: .; j_gene: TRBJ2-2; v_gene: TRBV7-2; d_gene: .; CDR3nt: TGTGCCAGCAGCTTACAGTACACCGGGGAGCTGTTTTTT; CDR3aa: CASSLQYTGELFF
abundance: .; j_gene: TRBJ1-1; v_gene: TRBV28; d_gene: .; CDR3nt: TGTGCCAGCAGTTCTACGACAGACACTGAAGCTTTCTTT; CDR3aa: CASSSTTDTEAFF
abundance: .; j_gene: TRBJ1-5; v_gene: TRBV30; d_gene: .; CDR3nt: TGTGCCTGGTCTGAGGGCAACAATCAGCCCCAGCATTTT; CDR3aa: CAWSEGNNQPQHF
abundance: .; j_gene: TRBJ1-6; v_gene: TRBV7-9; d_gene: .; CDR3nt: TGTGCCAGCAGCTTTGGCAGTAATTCACCCCTCCACTTT; CDR3aa: CASSFGSNSPLHF
abundance: once; j_gene: TRBJ2-3; v_gene: TRBV29-1; d_gene: TRBD2; CDR3nt: TGCAGCGTTGAGAGGACTAGCGGGGATAGCACAGATACGCAGTATTTT; CDR3aa: CSVERTSGDSTDTQYF
abundance: .; j_gene: TRBJ2-7; v_gene: TRBV6-1; d_gene: .; CDR3nt: TGTGCCAGCAGTGAGTCCCTTCCCTCCCTTTACGAGCAGTACTTC; CDR3aa: CASSESLPSLYEQYF
abundance: .; j_gene: TRBJ2-1; v_gene: TRBV11-2; d_gene: .; CDR3nt: TGTGCCAGCAGCTTAGATCGAACTGTCCATGAGCAGTTCTTC; CDR3aa: CASSLDRTVHEQFF
abundance: few; j_gene: TRBJ2-7; v_gene: TRBV29-1; d_gene: TRBD1; CDR3nt: TGCAGCGTTGAAGATCTGGGACAGGCATCCTACGAGCAGTACTTC; CDR3aa: CSVEDLGQASYEQYF
abundance: .; j_gene: TRBJ2-7; v_gene: TRBV5-4; d_gene: TRBD1; CDR3nt: TGTGCCAGCAGCTTGGAAAGTCAGGGGGCCTACGAGCAGTACTTC; CDR3aa: CASSLESQGAYEQYF
abundance: .; j_gene: TRBJ1-2; v_gene: TRBV9; d_gene: .; CDR3nt: TGTGCCAGCAGCGTAGCTGCGGTTGGAGGAATTAGGGGCTACACCTTC; CDR3aa: CASSVAAVGGIRGYTF
abundance: .; j_gene: TRBJ1-1; v_gene: TRBV9; d_gene: TRBD1; CDR3nt: TGTGCCAGCAGCGTAGATCAGGGGGCGACTGAAGCTTTCTTT; CDR3aa: CASSVDQGATEAFF
abundance: once; j_gene: TRBJ1-2; v_gene: TRBV24-1; d_gene: .; CDR3nt: TGTGCCACCAGTGACGGGATTTATGGCTACACCTTC; CDR3aa: CATSDGIYGYTF
abundance: .; j_gene: TRBJ2-7; v_gene: TRBV11-2; d_gene: TRBD1; CDR3nt: TGTGCCAGCAGCTTAGCGTGGGGACAGTGGCTAGAGCGATACGAGCAGTACTTC; CDR3aa: CASSLAWGQWLERYEQYF
abundance: .; j_gene: TRBJ1-1; v_gene: TRBV27; d_gene: .; CDR3nt: TGTGCCAGCAGTTTACGGGACACCCTCGGGATTGATACTGAAGCTTTCTTT; CDR3aa: CASSLRDTLGIDTEAFF
abundance: .; j_gene: TRBJ1-2; v_gene: TRBV3-1/TRBV3-2; d_gene: .; CDR3nt: TGTGCCAGCAGGGGGAGGGGAAGCTATGGCTACACCTTC; CDR3aa: CASRGRGSYGYTF
abundance: .; j_gene: TRBJ1-2; v_gene: TRBV2; d_gene: .; CDR3nt: TGTGCCAGCAGTGACGTTACAGGAACGTATGGCTACACCTTC; CDR3aa: CASSDVTGTYGYTF
abundance: .; j_gene: TRBJ2-3; v_gene: TRBV4-3; d_gene: TRBD2; CDR3nt: TGCGCCAGCAGCCAACGGGGGGGCGGGACAGATACGCAGTATTTT; CDR3aa: CASSQRGGGTDTQYF
abundance: .; j_gene: TRBJ1-1; v_gene: TRBV18; d_gene: .; CDR3nt: TGTGCCAGCTCACCACCGGGGGCAGGGAGGAACACTGAAGCTTTCTTT; CDR3aa: CASSPPGAGRNTEAFF
abundance: .; j_gene: TRBJ1-4; v_gene: TRBV29-1; d_gene: .; CDR3nt: TGCAGCGTTGAGAGAAATGAAAAACTGTTTTTT; CDR3aa: CSVERNEKLFF